This TCR beta chain was sequenced for a study of cytomegalovirus exposure and HLA in healthy donors (dated by TCRdb to the late 2010s). About the investigation overall: According to an earlier analysis of a few hundred of the donors, some 180 million T cells yielded roughly 110 million unique TCR beta sequences and approximately 300 Gb of sequence data. The study aimed to test whether cataloging public T cell receptors could reveal signatures of past pathogen exposure. Class I and class II HLA loci were covered by the typing at four-digit resolution. Typing coverage differed by locus: A, B, C, DRB1 and DQB1 were typed in roughly 620-640 donors, DQA1 in 500 to 550, DPA1 in around 600, and DPB1 in around 440. To predict cytomegalovirus infection status, the study brought together high-throughput TCR immunosequencing, statistical association of individual TCRs with disease status, and machine learning. An early release covering about 600 HLA-typed donors comprised about 300 gigabases of sequencing data and roughly 85 million unique TCR sequences. An earlier analysis of fewer than 750 of the donors used high-throughput TCR beta sequencing to judge whether each TCR beta V gene segment behaved as functional or pseudogenic. Along with the roughly 670-subject first cohort, a separate validation cohort of 120 different subjects was used. A later genetic analysis took genome-wide SNP genotypes for about three fifths of the 666 donors and used that subset as a discovery cohort. In a later analysis, previously published TCR beta repertoires from roughly 710 donors were re-analyzed and high-resolution HLA genotyping was added so that TCR occurrence patterns could be studied. Every discovery cohort repertoire had been produced on one sequencing platform. Rather than using new phenotypic data, the later analysis identified candidate immune exposures from TCR beta sequences and from how often those sequences occurred across donors. Four or five DR-DQ haplotypes were handled as single units for association and clustering, since linkage in the cohort was strong. Among the roughly 390 genotyped donors, around 81% belonged to the genetic ancestry cluster associated with self-reported Caucasian donors. The study profiled the T cell repertoires of some 610 subjects by immunosequencing and related them to cytomegalovirus serostatus. Donor age, sex, ethnicity and CMV serostatus were compiled together with the repertoire data. On average, over 200,000 unique TCR beta nucleotide sequences were sequenced per donor among a few hundred genotyped donors of the cohort, with around 19% of those sequences being non-productive.

Library generation was performed with the immunoSEQ multiplex PCR assay. For the multiplex PCR, a mixture combining 60 forward primers for TCR Vbeta segments and 13 reverse primers for TCR Jbeta segments was used. The CDR3 region of rearranged TCR beta genes was amplified from genomic DNA with a multiplex PCR assay. The Illumina HiSeq System was used to sequence the amplified TCR beta libraries as 87-base-pair reads. In the source study's methods: A later analysis tallied around 80 million unique TCR beta chains across the 700 or so repertoires, and around 9.9 million of those chains were shared by two or more donors. Raw reads were error-corrected and collapsed into unique sequences with a nearest-neighbor algorithm that merged closely related sequences to remove PCR and sequencing errors. Alignment of CDR3 sequences to IMGT reference sequences was used to assign V, D and J gene segments. For a sequence to be retained, a match of at least six nucleotides to both a V gene segment and a J gene segment was required. A rearrangement counted as productive if the CDR3 had no stop codons and remained in frame with V and J, and every other rearrangement counted as non-productive. Following IMGT convention, CDR3 was defined as the stretch from the second conserved V-encoded cysteine to the conserved J-encoded phenylalanine. In an earlier analysis of 500 to 650 of the donors, sequences lacking an unambiguous match to a single V gene segment were excluded. In an earlier analysis of around 590 of the donors, a V segment was called functional when productive rearrangements were above 56.7%, and segregating when the standard deviation between donors exceeded 5%. A statistical classification framework was built to diagnose cytomegalovirus status from the catalog of TCR beta chain sequences. In a later analysis, V and J genes were assigned by comparing TCR nucleotide sequences against IMGT/GENE-DB human TR gene sequences. The TCRdist pipeline was used in a later analysis to assign CDR3 sequences and most-parsimonious VDJ recombination scenarios. In a later analysis, every TCR beta chain was defined by the combination of its CDR3 amino acid sequence and its V-gene family, and reads without a unique V-gene family were dropped. In a later analysis, nearly 600 highly shared, low-generation-probability nucleotide sequences were removed to address suspected cross-contamination and a sequencing artifact. In a later analysis, a clonal expansion index for each public chain was calculated from normalized within-repertoire ranks of inferred template counts. In a later analysis, generation probabilities were computed with a VDJ recombination model fitted to out-of-frame rearrangements, and the resulting probabilities were checked against IGoR. In a later analysis, TCR-TCR, TCR-HLA and TCR-CMV co-occurrence was scored with hypergeometric tests, and a repertoire-size bias correction was applied to TCR pairs. To estimate false discovery rates, a later analysis permuted the HLA or CMV assignments 20 times. In a later analysis, co-occurring TCRs were grouped using DBSCAN, and TCRdist sequence similarity was added for clustering within HLA-allele-positive subsets. Repertoires with fewer than 30,000 or more than 120,000 public chains were left out of co-occurrence clustering, as were roughly five repertoires with anomalous nucleotide sharing. TCRdb re-hosts the immuneACCESS table, in-frame sequences only. Its copies lack some clones; in the studies checked, an unresolved V gene accounts for under half of them, and the cause for the rest is not known. V and J calls and clone size come straight from that table; D and trimming were deduced from the DNA. This sample comprises 170,000 or so clones, roughly 87% of them detected only once. The top ten clones comprise 0.5% of the sample.

The cohort was made up of under 800 healthy bone marrow donors. At the time of sampling, every cohort member was nominally healthy, though immune exposures that went unrecorded were likely present. The donor was CMV seronegative and was included in the group of 352 seronegative cohort members. A peripheral blood sample was provided by each donor, and peripheral blood mononuclear cells were used for TCR beta sequencing. Genomic DNA extraction from the blood cell samples was performed with the Qiagen DNeasy Blood Extraction Kit. Regarding this clone: The antigen this receptor binds is unknown. No per-base quality is available; no much larger clone lies one base away.

Paper-wide results and their limitations: Because HLA typing was unavailable for some donors at each locus, only the typed subset was used in association tests. A further reported finding was that TCR beta sequences accurately predicted the HLA-A and HLA-B alleles for most subjects in the first cohort. Most TCR sequences were seen in very few donors, while some public TCRs were found in many individuals. Compared with equally common non-associated chains, HLA-associated TCR beta chains in a later analysis were more clonally expanded and had lower generation probabilities. The study listed 164 TCR beta chains as associated with cytomegalovirus. In an earlier analysis of some 640 of the donors, most TCR beta V segments were observed in productive rearrangements about 87% or about 30% of the time, broadly matching IMGT annotations. When HLA alleles, especially DR and DQ, strongly co-occurred, attributing TCR associations to individual alleles was difficult. For the cohort, immune exposure information was limited to CMV serostatus. In a later analysis, TCR association rates were found to vary across HLA loci, with the most associated TCRs seen for DRB1 alleles and the fewest for HLA-C alleles. According to the authors, the approach could potentially be generalized to other disease states and immunological phenotypes. In a later analysis, several top co-occurrence clusters were reported to appear linked to parvovirus B19, influenza, CMV and Epstein-Barr virus. In a later genetic analysis, fewer N-insertions in productive TCRs were reported among donors in an Asian-associated ancestry cluster than the approximately 670-donor mean. In vitro tests confirmed that three of the cytomegalovirus-associated TCR beta chains recognize cytomegalovirus antigens. Linkage disequilibrium might explain the correlated functional status among segregating V segments, but an unknown experimental factor could not be excluded. The cohort was sequenced for TCR beta chains only, and without alpha or paired-chain data the features that could be detected were limited. Roughly uniform sequencing depth across donors was assumed in presence/absence analyses, although this assumption may not hold. A later genetic analysis associated a missense DCLRE1C variant with V-gene and J-gene trimming of TCR beta chains, and an independent cohort replicated the association. Most CMV-associated TCR beta chains appeared to be HLA-restricted in a later analysis, and the HLA associations seemed to be driven largely by CMV exposure. The earlier analysis of approximately 540 of the donors excluded seventeen rarely observed V segments, including chromosome 9 orphons, because counts were too low. A later analysis associated 16,951 TCR beta sequences with specific HLA alleles at a false discovery rate of 0.05. Cytomegalovirus status was reported to be diagnosed by the classifier with high specificity and sensitivity in both the original and validation cohorts. The 87-base-pair reads could not distinguish some IMGT-functional V segments, including TRBV6-2 and TRBV6-3, so those segments were excluded. A group of highly shared sequence variants was considered likely to be a technical artifact of the sequencing pipeline.

The cysteine opens and the phenylalanine closes a CDR3 of 14 amino acids. Only the CDR3 part of the read is kept: 42 bases, read in frame from the first base. V was cut back by 4 bases and J by 4 bases, leaving a gap of 14 bases between them. From the germline V gene, CDR1 is SGHDT and CDR2 is YYEEEE. The sequencing input was PBMCs. This clonotype was sampled from a woman aged 45 to 65 in good health and CMV-seronegative. Recombination connected TRBV5-6 to TRBJ1-2; TRBD1 is a weak D gene call, 5 bases matching. In nucleotides, the sequence is TGTGCCAGCAGCCACCCGACAGAGCCCTATGGCTACACCTTC. This is translated as CASSHPTEPYGYTF.